These 8 T cell receptor beta chains originate from one sample sequenced in a study of technical replicates of blood from a few donors. The data were produced by immunoSEQ multiplex PCR, yet TCRdb's version contains in-frame clones alone and is incomplete. The sample has approximately 97,000 clones, roughly 95% seen once. The sample taken for sequencing was T cells isolated from PBMCs. These receptors all stem from a human donor in good health.

The chain uses TRBV6-4 and TRBJ2-3; 9 nucleotides agree with TRBD2. V was pared by 0 bases and J by 2 bases, with 9 bases of the junction left unmatched. The CDR3 runs 18 residues. Looked up from germline, CDR1 is MRHNA and CDR2 is SNTAGT. The CDR3 nucleotides are TGTGCCAGCAGTGACTCTGGGGAGACTAGCGGAACCACAGATACGCAGTATTTT. It translates to CASSDSGETSGTTDTQYF.

The genes are TRBV6-5 and TRBJ2-1, with D hard to call. V lost 0 bases, J lost 7 bases, and 13 bases lay in between. CDR1 and CDR2 (germline): MNHEY, SVGAGI. The CDR3 loop spans 15 amino acids. The CDR3 bases are TGTGCCAGCAGTTACTCTAGCAAGTCCGGGAATGAGCAGTTCTTC. It translates to CASSYSSKSGNEQFF.

This chain links TRBV2 with TRBJ2-3; D is ambiguous. Trimming removed 4 bases at V and 2 bases at J, with 10 bases between. Germline V CDR1 and CDR2: SNHLY, FYNNEI. The CDR3 covers 14 residues. CDR3 loop: CASSVRPLTDTQYF. For the CDR3, the DNA is TGTGCCAGCAGTGTGAGGCCCCTCACAGATACGCAGTATTTT. Based on the CDR3 plus reference TRBV2 and TRBJ2-3, the full variable domain is EPEVTQTPSHQVTQMGQEVILRCVPISNHLYFYWYRQILGQKVEFLVSFYNNEISEKSEIFDDQFSVERPDGSNFTLKIRSTKLEDSAMYFCASSVRPLTDTQYFGPGTRLTVL.

This clone appeared a few times. The chain couples TRBV9 to TRBJ2-2, with 7 positions matching TRBD2. Germline V gives CDR1 SGDLS, CDR2 YYNGEE. The CDR3 contains 16 residues. J was trimmed by 1 base and V by 3 bases; bases with no gene match: 6. In nucleotides, the CDR3 is TGTGCCAGCAGCGGAGGGGCTAGCGGGAACACCGGGGAGCTGTTTTTT. Translating gives CASSGGASGNTGELFF.

The V gene is TRBV13, the J gene TRBJ2-7; 7 positions agree with TRBD1. V lost 4 bases and J lost 3; bases outside the gene matches: 9. CDR3 length: 15 amino acids. Germline CDR1 PRHDT, CDR2 FYEKMQ (reference sequence). CDR3 bases: TGTGCCAGCAGCTGGGGTACAGGGGTAGGCTACGAGCAGTACTTC. It yields the protein CASSWGTGVGYEQYF.

This rearrangement joins TRBV5-1 to TRBJ1-1; a weak D match, TRBD1 (6 bases). The germline V gene has CDR1 SGHRS and CDR2 YFSETQ. There are 16 residues in the CDR3. The V end lost 1 base, the J end lost 0 bases, and 13 bases lay between the germline ends. CDR3 protein: CASSLIAGALNTEAFF. The CDR3 DNA follows: TGCGCCAGCAGCTTGATCGCAGGGGCGCTGAACACTGAAGCTTTCTTT.

The rearrangement links TRBV4-3 to TRBJ1-4; TRBD1 matches at 9 bases. This CDR3 is 14 amino acids long. The V gene end was trimmed by 5 bases and the J gene end by 7 bases; junction bases not matched to a gene: 5. Germline V gene lookup returns CDR1 LGHNA and CDR2 YSLEER. The CDR3 nucleotides read TGCGCCAGCAGCTCTGGGACAGGGAGTGAAAAACTGTTTTTT. Its translation is CASSSGTGSEKLFF.

This chain connects TRBV28 to TRBJ2-2; D is perhaps TRBD1 (6 bases). The length of the CDR3 is 18 residues. Germline V gives CDR1 MDHEN, CDR2 SYDVKM. The V and J ends lost 4 bases and 5 bases respectively, with 23 bases between them. CDR3 bases: TGTGCCAGCAGTTCTGACCTAAGGACAGTTTCATTTACCGGGGAGCTGTTTTTT. Translating it yields CASSSDLRTVSFTGELFF. Full variable domain (missing parts from reference TRBV28 and TRBJ2-2): DVKVTQSSRYLVKRTGEKVFLECVQDMDHENMFWYRQDPGLGLRLIYFSYDVKMKEKGDIPEGYSVSREKKERFSLILESASTNQTSMYLCASSSDLRTVSFTGELFFGEGSRLTVL.